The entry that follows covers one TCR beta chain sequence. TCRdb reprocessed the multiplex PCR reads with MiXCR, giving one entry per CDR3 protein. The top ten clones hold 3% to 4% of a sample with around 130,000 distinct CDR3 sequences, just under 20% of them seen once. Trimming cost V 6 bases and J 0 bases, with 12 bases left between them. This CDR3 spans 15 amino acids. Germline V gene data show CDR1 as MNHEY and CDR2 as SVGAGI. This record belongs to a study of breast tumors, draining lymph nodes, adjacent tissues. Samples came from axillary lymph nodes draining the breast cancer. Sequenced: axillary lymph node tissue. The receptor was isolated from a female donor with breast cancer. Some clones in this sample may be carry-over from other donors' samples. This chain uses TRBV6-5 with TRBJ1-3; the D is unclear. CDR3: CASSPWLHSGNTIYF. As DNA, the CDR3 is TGTGCCAGCAGCCCTTGGTTGCACTCTGGAAACACCATATATTTT.